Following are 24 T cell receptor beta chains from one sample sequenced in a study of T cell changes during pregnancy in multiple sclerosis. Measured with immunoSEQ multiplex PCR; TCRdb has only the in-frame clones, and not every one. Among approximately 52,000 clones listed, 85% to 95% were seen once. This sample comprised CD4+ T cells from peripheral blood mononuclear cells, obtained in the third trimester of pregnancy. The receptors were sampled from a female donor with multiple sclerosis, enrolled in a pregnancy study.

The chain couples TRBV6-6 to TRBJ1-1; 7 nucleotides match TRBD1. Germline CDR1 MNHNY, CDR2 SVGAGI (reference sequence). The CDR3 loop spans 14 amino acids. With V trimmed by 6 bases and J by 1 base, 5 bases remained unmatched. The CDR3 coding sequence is TGTGCCAGCAGCCGGGACAGTTCGAACACTGAAGCTTTCTTT. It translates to CASSRDSSNTEAFF.

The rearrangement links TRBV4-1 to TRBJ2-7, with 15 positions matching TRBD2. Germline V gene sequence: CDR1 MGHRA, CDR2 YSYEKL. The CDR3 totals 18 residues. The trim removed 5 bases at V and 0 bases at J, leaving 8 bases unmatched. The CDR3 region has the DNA TGCGCCAGCAGCTTCGGACTAGCGGGAGGGTCCAGCTCCTACGAGCAGTACTTC. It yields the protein CASSFGLAGGSSSYEQYF.

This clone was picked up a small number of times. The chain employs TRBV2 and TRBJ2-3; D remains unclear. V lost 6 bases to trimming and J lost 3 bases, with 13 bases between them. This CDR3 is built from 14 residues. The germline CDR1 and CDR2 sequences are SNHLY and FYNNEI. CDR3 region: CASRRSSLTDTQYF. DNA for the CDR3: TGTGCCAGCAGACGGTCTTCCTTAACAGATACGCAGTATTTT.

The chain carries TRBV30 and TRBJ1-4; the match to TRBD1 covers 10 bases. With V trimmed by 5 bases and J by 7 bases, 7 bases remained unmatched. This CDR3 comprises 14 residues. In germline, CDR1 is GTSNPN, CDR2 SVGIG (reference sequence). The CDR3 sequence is CAWGTGARGEKLFF. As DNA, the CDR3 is TGTGCCTGGGGGACAGGGGCGCGAGGTGAAAAACTGTTTTTT.

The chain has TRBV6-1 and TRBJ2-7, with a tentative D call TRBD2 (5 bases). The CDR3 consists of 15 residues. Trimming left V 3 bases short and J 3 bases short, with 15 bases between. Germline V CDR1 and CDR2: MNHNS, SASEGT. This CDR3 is CASSDVSGILYEQYF. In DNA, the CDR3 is TGTGCCAGCAGTGATGTGTCGGGAATTCTCTACGAGCAGTACTTC.

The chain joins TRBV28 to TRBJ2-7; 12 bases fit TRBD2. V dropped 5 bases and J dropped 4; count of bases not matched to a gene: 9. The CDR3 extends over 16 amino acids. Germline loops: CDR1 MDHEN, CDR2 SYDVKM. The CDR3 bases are TGTGCCAGCAGTCGACCACGGACTAGCGGGACTTACGAGCAGTACTTC. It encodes CASSRPRTSGTYEQYF.

The CDR3, as DNA: TGTGCCAGCAGTTACAGGGGGCTGAACACTGAAGCTTTCTTT. It encodes CASSYRGLNTEAFF. The chain employs TRBV27 and TRBJ1-1; 9 bases fit TRBD1. This CDR3 contains 14 residues. J was trimmed by 0 bases and V by 4 bases; bases with no gene match: 0. CDR1 is MNHEY and CDR2 is SMNVEV in the germline V gene (reference sequence).

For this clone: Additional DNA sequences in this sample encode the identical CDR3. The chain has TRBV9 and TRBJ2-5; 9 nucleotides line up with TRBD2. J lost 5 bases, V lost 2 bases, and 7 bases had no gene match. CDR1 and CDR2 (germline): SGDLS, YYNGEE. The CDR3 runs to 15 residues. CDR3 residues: CASSVGLAGGETQYF. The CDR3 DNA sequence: TGTGCCAGCAGCGTTGGTCTTGCGGGGGGGGAGACCCAGTACTTC.

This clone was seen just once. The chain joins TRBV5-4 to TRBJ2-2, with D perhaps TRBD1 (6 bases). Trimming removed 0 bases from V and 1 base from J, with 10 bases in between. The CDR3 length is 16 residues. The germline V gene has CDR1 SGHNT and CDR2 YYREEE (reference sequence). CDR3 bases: TGTGCCAGCAGCTTGGACAGGGCGGGGAACACCGGGGAGCTGTTTTTT. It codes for CASSLDRAGNTGELFF.

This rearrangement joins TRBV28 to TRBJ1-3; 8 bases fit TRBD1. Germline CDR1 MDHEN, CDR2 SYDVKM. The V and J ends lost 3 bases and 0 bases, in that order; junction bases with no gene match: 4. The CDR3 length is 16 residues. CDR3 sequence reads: CASSLTGVDSGNTIYF. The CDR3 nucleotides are TGTGCCAGCAGTTTGACAGGGGTCGACTCTGGAAACACCATATATTTT.

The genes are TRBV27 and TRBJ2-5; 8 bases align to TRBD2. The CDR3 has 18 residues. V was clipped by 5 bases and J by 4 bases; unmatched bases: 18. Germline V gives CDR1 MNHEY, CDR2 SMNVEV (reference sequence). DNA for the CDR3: TGTGCCAGCAGTCCGATCGGAAAAGGAGCGGGAGATCGAGAGACCCAGTACTTC. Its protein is CASSPIGKGAGDRETQYF.

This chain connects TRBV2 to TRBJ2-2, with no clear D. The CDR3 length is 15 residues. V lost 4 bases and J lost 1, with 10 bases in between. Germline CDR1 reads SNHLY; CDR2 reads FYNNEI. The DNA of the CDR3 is TGTGCCAGCAGTGTCGAGAGAGGGAACACCGGGGAGCTGTTTTTT. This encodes CASSVERGNTGELFF.

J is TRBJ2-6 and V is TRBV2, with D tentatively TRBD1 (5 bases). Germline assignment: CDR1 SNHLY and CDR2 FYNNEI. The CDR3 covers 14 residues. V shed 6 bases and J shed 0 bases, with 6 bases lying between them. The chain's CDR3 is CASRDNSGANVLTF. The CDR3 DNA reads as TGTGCCAGCAGGGACAACTCTGGGGCCAACGTCCTGACTTTC.

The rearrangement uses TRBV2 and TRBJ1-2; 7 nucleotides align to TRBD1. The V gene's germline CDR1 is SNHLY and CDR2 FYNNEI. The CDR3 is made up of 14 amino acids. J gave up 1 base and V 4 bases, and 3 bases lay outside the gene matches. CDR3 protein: CASSGQGYNYGYTF. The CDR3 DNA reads TGTGCCAGCAGTGGACAGGGATATAACTATGGCTACACCTTC.

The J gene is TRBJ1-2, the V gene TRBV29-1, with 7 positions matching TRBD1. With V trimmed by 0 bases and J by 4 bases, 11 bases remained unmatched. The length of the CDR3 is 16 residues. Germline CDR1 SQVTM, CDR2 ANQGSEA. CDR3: CSVEEGPLQGSYGYTF. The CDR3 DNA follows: TGCAGCGTTGAAGAGGGTCCTCTACAGGGGAGCTATGGCTACACCTTC.

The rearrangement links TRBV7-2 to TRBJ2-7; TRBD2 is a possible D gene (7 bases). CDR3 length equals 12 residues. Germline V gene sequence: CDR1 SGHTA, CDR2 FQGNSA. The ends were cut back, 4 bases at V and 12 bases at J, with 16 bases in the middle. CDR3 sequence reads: CASSSGTGGPYF. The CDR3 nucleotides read TGTGCCAGCAGCTCGGGGACCGGGGGGCCGTACTTC.

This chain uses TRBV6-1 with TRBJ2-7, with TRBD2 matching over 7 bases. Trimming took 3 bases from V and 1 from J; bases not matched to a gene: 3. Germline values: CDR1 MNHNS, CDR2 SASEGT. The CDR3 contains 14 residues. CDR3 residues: CASSEGGSSYEQYF. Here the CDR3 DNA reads TGTGCCAGCAGTGAGGGCGGGAGTTCCTACGAGCAGTACTTC.

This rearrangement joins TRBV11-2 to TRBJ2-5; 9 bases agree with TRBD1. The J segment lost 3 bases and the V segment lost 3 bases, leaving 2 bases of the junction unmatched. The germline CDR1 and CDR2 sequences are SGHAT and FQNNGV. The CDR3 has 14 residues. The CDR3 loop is CASSFRDREETQYF. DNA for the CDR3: TGTGCCAGCAGCTTCCGGGACAGGGAAGAGACCCAGTACTTC.

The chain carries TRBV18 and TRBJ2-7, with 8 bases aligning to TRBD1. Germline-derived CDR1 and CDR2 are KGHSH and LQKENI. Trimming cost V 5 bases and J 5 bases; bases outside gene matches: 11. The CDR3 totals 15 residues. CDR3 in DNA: TGTGCCAGCTCAAGATCGGGACAGGTGGTCGACGAGCAGTACTTC. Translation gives CASSRSGQVVDEQYF.

CDR3 in DNA: TGTGCCAGCAGGAACAGGGGGCCGGGAGGAAACACCATATATTTT. This sequence encodes CASRNRGPGGNTIYF. The rearrangement links TRBV6-1 to TRBJ1-3; 9 bases map to TRBD1. Germline V CDR1 and CDR2: MNHNS, SASEGT. This CDR3 region has 15 residues. Germline trimming cut 6 bases from V and 4 bases from J; bases unmatched to any gene: 7.

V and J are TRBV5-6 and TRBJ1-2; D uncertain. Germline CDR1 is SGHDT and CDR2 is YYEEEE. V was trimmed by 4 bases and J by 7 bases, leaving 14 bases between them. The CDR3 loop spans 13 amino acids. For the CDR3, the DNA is TGTGCCAGCAGCCAAGTAGTGGTTGGTGGCTACACCTTC. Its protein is CASSQVVVGGYTF.

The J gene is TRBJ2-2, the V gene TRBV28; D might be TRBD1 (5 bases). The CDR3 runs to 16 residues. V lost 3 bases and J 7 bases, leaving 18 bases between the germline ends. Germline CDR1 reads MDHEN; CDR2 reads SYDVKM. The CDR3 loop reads CASSLIEAGMDGELFF. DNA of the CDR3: TGTGCCAGCAGTTTGATCGAGGCAGGGATGGACGGGGAGCTGTTTTTT.

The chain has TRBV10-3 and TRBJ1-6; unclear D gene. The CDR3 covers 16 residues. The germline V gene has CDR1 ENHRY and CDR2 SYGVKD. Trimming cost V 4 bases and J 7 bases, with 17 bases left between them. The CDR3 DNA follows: TGTGCCATCAGTGGAGCCCCCACCACGCTAAATTCACCCCTCCACTTT. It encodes CAISGAPTTLNSPLHF.

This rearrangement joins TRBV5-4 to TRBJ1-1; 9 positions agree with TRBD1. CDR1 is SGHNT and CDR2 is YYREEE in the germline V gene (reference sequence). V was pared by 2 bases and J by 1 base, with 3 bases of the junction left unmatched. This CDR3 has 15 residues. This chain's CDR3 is CASSFPGQGNTEAFF. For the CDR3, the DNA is TGTGCCAGCAGCTTTCCGGGACAGGGGAACACTGAAGCTTTCTTT.